This section outlines one T cell receptor (beta chain) sequence together with its context. Many counts were recorded for this clonotype. Its antigen target is currently unknown. Base-call qualities are not available, and no considerably larger clone is one nucleotide away. The CDR3 holds 18 amino acids from the cysteine to the phenylalanine. Only the CDR3 portion is preserved as DNA: 54 bases, with reading frame beginning at the first base. The junction shows trimming of 2 bases on V and 9 bases on J, and the gene matches do not reach 13 bases of it. As encoded in the germline V gene, CDR1 is MNHEY while CDR2 is SVGAGI. This record comes from a study of T-cell memory formation after mild COVID-19 (dated by TCRdb to about 2021). Some background on the complete study: TCR sequence clusters from the two donors were found to be largely donor specific. Two young, previously healthy adult volunteers made up the cohort, one male and one female. In a couple of donors, T-cell clones that expanded and contracted after mild COVID-19 were tracked by sequencing TCRalpha and TCRbeta repertoires over time. Beyond this particular receptor, the publication reports: Balanced CD4/CD8 phenotypes were observed for clones contracting from day 15 to 85, whereas a bias towards CD4+ was observed for a second wave of clones expanding from day 15 to 37. Some responding clones were found in pre-infection memory, which suggests that pre-existing cross-reactive memory T cells took part in the SARS-CoV-2 response. Whether the second-wave clones peaking on day 37 were SARS-CoV-2 specific was not confirmed. Only a couple of mild cases were covered by the study, and larger cohorts that include severe cases with pre-infection samples were considered necessary. Contracting CD4+ clones turned up mainly in the CM and EM memory subsets, whereas EMRA was where CD8+ clones were enriched.

Sequencing took place on an Illumina NovaSeq 6000. Using 5'RACE with constant-segment primers, TCRalpha and TCRbeta cDNA libraries were constructed, with sample barcodes and unique molecular identifiers added in the process. RNA was extracted from every sample with Trizol reagent. Library amplification was performed in two PCR steps, and a second sample barcode and Illumina TruSeq adapters were introduced in the second step. The libraries were sequenced on an Illumina NovaSeq using 2 x 150 bp paired-end reads. As for the authors' bioinformatics: Demultiplexing of reads and collapsing into UMI-guided consensus sequences were performed with migec v1.2.7. Using mixcr v2.1.11, the UMI consensuses were aligned to TRA and TRB V and J templates and assembled into clonotypes. A clonotype was counted as expanded or contracted only when both edgeR and NoisET called the clonotype significant, with the noise models trained on biological replicates. For edgeR calls, a false discovery rate-adjusted p below 0.01 and a log2 fold-change threshold of 1 were applied. PCA with hierarchical clustering of max-normalized trajectories of the 1000 most abundant clonotypes was used as exploratory dynamics analysis. The CD4 or CD8 phenotype of responding clones was assigned using the separately sequenced CD4+ and CD8+ repertoires. TCRdb cleaned the public reads at Q25 with fastp, built clones with MiXCR and kept in-frame beta chains. For every CDR3 protein sequence, its rows merge into one entry that carries the most common genes and DNA. Here the V and J calls rest on TCRdb's processing, not on the authors' analysis. In this sample the table shows approximately 180,000 distinct CDR3 sequences, 16% of which occur a single time. The top ten clones comprise approximately 2% of the sample.

Ficoll-Paque density gradient centrifugation was used to isolate PBMCs. The specimen sequenced was PBMCs or a T cell subset sorted from them (not recorded which). This chain joins TRBV6-5 to TRBJ2-1, and 13 junction bases match TRBD2. The receptor was isolated from an adult woman who had mild COVID-19 (a few samples of this study predate the infection). The sample titles of this study are shuffled in the database, so cell type and time point are left out; the donor was told from shared clones. The DNA is as follows: TGTGCCAGCAGTTACGACGGGACTAGCGGGACAAGAGGGCGTGAGCAGTTCTTC. This codes for CASSYDGTSGTRGREQFF.